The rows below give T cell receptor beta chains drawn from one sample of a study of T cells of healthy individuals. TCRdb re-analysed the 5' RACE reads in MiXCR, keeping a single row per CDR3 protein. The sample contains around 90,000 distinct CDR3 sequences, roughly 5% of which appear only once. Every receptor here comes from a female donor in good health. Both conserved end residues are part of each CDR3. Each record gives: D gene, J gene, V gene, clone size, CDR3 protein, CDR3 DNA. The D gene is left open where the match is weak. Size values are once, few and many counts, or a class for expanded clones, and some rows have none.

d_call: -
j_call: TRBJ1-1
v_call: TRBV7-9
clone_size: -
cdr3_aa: CASSLGSLGEAFF
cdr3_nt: TGTGCCAGCAGCCTAGGGTCGCTGGGGGAAGCTTTCTTT

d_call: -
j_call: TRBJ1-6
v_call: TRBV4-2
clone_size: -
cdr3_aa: CASSQGATVPRSPLHF
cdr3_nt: TGTGCCAGCAGCCAAGGGGCGACAGTACCGAGATCACCCCTCCACTTT

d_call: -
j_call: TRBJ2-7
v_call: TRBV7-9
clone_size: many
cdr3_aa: CASAAHADEQYF
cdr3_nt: TGTGCCAGCGCTGCCCATGCGGACGAGCAGTACTTC

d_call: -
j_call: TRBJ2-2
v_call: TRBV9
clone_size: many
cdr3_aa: CASSVVNGELFF
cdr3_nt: TGTGCCAGCAGCGTAGTAAACGGGGAGCTGTTTTTT

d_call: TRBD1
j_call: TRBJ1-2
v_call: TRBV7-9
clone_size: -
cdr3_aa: CASSLARQGSGYTF
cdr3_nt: TGTGCCAGCAGCTTAGCTAGACAGGGGTCTGGCTACACCTTC

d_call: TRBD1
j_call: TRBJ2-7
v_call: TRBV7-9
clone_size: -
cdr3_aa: CASSLGPGQGPYEQYF
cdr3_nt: TGTGCCAGCAGCTTAGGACCGGGACAGGGCCCCTACGAGCAGTACTTC

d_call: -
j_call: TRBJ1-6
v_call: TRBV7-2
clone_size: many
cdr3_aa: CASSLGTRLGGRSPLHF
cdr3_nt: TGTGCCAGCAGCTTAGGGACTAGGCTCGGGGGGCGTTCACCCCTCCACTTT

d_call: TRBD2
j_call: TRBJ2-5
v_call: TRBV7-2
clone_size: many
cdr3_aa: CASSWSGRARETQYF
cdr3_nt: TGTGCCAGCAGCTGGAGCGGGAGGGCCAGAGAGACCCAGTACTTC

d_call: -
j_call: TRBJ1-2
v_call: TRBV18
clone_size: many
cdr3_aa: CASSGRQTGYTF
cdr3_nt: TGTGCCAGCTCCGGGAGACAGACTGGCTACACCTTC

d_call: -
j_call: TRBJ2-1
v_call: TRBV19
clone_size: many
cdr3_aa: CASSSDSYNEQFF
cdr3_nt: TGTGCCAGTAGTTCGGACTCCTACAATGAGCAGTTCTTC

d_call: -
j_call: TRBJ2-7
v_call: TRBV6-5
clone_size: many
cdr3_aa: CASSPWGLSGYEQYF
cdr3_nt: TGTGCCAGCAGCCCTTGGGGACTCTCTGGTTACGAGCAGTACTTC

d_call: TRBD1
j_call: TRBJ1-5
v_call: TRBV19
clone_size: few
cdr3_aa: CASNNRGGNQPQHF
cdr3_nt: TGTGCCAGTAACAACAGGGGAGGAAATCAGCCCCAGCATTTT

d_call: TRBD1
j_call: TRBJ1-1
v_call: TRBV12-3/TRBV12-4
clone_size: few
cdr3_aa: CASSDGSGGTEAFF
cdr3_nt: TGTGCCAGCAGTGACGGGTCAGGGGGCACTGAAGCTTTCTTT

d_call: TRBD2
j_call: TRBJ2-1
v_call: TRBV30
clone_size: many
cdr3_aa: CAWSVPGLAGYNEQFF
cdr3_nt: TGTGCCTGGAGTGTACCCGGACTAGCGGGCTACAATGAGCAGTTCTTC

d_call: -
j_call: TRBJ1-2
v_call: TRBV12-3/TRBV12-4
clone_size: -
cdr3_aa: CASSLHREVYGYTF
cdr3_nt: TGTGCCAGCAGTTTACACAGGGAGGTCTATGGCTACACCTTC

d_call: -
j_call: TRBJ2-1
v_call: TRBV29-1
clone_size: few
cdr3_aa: CSVEKRRGGLNEQFF
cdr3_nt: TGCAGCGTTGAAAAACGACGGGGCGGCCTAAATGAGCAGTTCTTC

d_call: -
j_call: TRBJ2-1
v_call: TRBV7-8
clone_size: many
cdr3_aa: CASSLGPSSSYNEQFF
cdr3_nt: TGTGCCAGCAGCTTAGGCCCGTCGAGCTCCTACAATGAGCAGTTCTTC

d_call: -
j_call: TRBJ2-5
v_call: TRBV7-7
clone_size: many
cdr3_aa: CASSLTTPFFEQETQYF
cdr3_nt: TGTGCTAGCAGCTTAACGACTCCCTTTTTTGAACAAGAGACCCAGTACTTC

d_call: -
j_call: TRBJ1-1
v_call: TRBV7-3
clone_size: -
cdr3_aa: CASSLTGAYTEAFF
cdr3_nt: TGTGCCAGCAGCTTAACCGGGGCCTACACTGAAGCTTTCTTT